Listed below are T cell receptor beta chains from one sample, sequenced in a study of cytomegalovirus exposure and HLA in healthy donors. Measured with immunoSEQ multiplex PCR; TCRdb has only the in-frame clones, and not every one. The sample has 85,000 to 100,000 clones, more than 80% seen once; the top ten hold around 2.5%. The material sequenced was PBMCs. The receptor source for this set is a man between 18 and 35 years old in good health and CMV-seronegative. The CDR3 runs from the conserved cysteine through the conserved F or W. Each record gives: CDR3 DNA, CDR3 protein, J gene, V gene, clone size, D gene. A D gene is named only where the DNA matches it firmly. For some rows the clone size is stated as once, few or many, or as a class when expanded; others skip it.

CDR3 DNA: TGTGCCTGGAGTGCCGACAGGGTTGACTATGGCTACACCTTC; CDR3 protein: CAWSADRVDYGYTF; J gene: TRBJ1-2; V gene: TRBV30; clone size: NA; D gene: TRBD1
CDR3 DNA: TGTGCCAGCAGGGGACAGGGGATCCACAATGAGCAGTTCTTC; CDR3 protein: CASRGQGIHNEQFF; J gene: TRBJ2-1; V gene: TRBV5-4; clone size: NA; D gene: TRBD1
CDR3 DNA: TGTGCCAGCAGCCCTGTAGGCGGGAGGGCGGGGGATGAGCAGTTCTTC; CDR3 protein: CASSPVGGRAGDEQFF; J gene: TRBJ2-1; V gene: TRBV7-9; clone size: NA; D gene: TRBD2
CDR3 DNA: TGTGCCAGCAGCCAGAGGGATAACTCTGGAAACACCATATATTTT; CDR3 protein: CASSQRDNSGNTIYF; J gene: TRBJ1-3; V gene: TRBV14; clone size: NA; D gene: NA
CDR3 DNA: TGTGCCAGCAGCTTACTTCAGGGGAACACTGAAGCTTTCTTT; CDR3 protein: CASSLLQGNTEAFF; J gene: TRBJ1-1; V gene: TRBV7-9; clone size: NA; D gene: NA
CDR3 DNA: TGTGCCAGCAGCTTGAGAGCTAGCGGCGTTTCTGAGCAGTACTTC; CDR3 protein: CASSLRASGVSEQYF; J gene: TRBJ2-7; V gene: TRBV5-6; clone size: NA; D gene: TRBD2
CDR3 DNA: TGTGCCAGCAGTTTAAGGGCGGGAGGGGGCTACGAGCAGTACTTC; CDR3 protein: CASSLRAGGGYEQYF; J gene: TRBJ2-7; V gene: TRBV27; clone size: NA; D gene: TRBD2
CDR3 DNA: TGTGCCAGCAGTTTTATCAGCGGGGCTTCCTACGAGCAGTACTTC; CDR3 protein: CASSFISGASYEQYF; J gene: TRBJ2-7; V gene: TRBV28; clone size: few; D gene: TRBD2
CDR3 DNA: TGTGCCAGCAGCTTAGATGCGGGTAGCTCCTACAATGAGCAGTTCTTC; CDR3 protein: CASSLDAGSSYNEQFF; J gene: TRBJ2-1; V gene: TRBV7-2; clone size: once; D gene: NA
CDR3 DNA: TGCAGCGTGAGCGGGGGCGCGCCTCTTGGCTACACCTTC; CDR3 protein: CSVSGGAPLGYTF; J gene: TRBJ1-2; V gene: TRBV29-1; clone size: NA; D gene: NA
CDR3 DNA: TGTGCCAGCAGCCCTCTTCCTCGTCTAGTGATTAACAATGAGCAGTTCTTC; CDR3 protein: CASSPLPRLVINNEQFF; J gene: TRBJ2-1; V gene: TRBV7-2; clone size: few; D gene: NA
CDR3 DNA: TGTGCCAGCATTTACGGGGTATGTACCTACAATGAGCAGTTCTTC; CDR3 protein: CASIYGVCTYNEQFF; J gene: TRBJ2-1; V gene: TRBV9; clone size: NA; D gene: NA
CDR3 DNA: TGTGCCAGCAGCCAAGGTAGCGGGAGTTCCGAGACCCAGTACTTC; CDR3 protein: CASSQGSGSSETQYF; J gene: TRBJ2-5; V gene: TRBV14; clone size: NA; D gene: TRBD2
CDR3 DNA: TGTGCCAGCAGTGACAGGGGATACTCCTACGAGCAGTACTTC; CDR3 protein: CASSDRGYSYEQYF; J gene: TRBJ2-7; V gene: TRBV25-1; clone size: NA; D gene: NA
CDR3 DNA: TGTGCCAGCAGACAACAGGGGAACCTCTGGGCCGGGGAGCTGTTTTTT; CDR3 protein: CASRQQGNLWAGELFF; J gene: TRBJ2-2; V gene: TRBV2; clone size: NA; D gene: TRBD1
CDR3 DNA: TGCGCCAGCAGCCAACCTACTGGGACAGGGGAGAATGAGCAGTTCTTC; CDR3 protein: CASSQPTGTGENEQFF; J gene: TRBJ2-1; V gene: TRBV4-3; clone size: NA; D gene: TRBD1
CDR3 DNA: TGTGCCTGGAGTCTCTCCTTAACCTACGAGCAGTACTTC; CDR3 protein: CAWSLSLTYEQYF; J gene: TRBJ2-7; V gene: TRBV30; clone size: NA; D gene: NA
CDR3 DNA: TGTGCCACCAGCAGAAAACAGGAAAAACTGTTTTTT; CDR3 protein: CATSRKQEKLFF; J gene: TRBJ1-4; V gene: TRBV15; clone size: NA; D gene: NA
CDR3 DNA: TGTGCCAGCTCACGCGAGACAGGGAGCAATCAGCCCCAGCATTTT; CDR3 protein: CASSRETGSNQPQHF; J gene: TRBJ1-5; V gene: TRBV18; clone size: NA; D gene: TRBD1
CDR3 DNA: TGCGCCAGCAGCCCCGGTTTGATCCAAGAGACCCAGTACTTC; CDR3 protein: CASSPGLIQETQYF; J gene: TRBJ2-5; V gene: TRBV5-1; clone size: NA; D gene: NA
CDR3 DNA: TGTGCCAGCAGCGTAGCCGGGACAGTGAACACCGGGGAGCTGTTTTTT; CDR3 protein: CASSVAGTVNTGELFF; J gene: TRBJ2-2; V gene: TRBV9; clone size: NA; D gene: TRBD1
CDR3 DNA: TGCAGTGCTAGTTCCCGGACAGCTCAGTATTTT; CDR3 protein: CSASSRTAQYF; J gene: TRBJ2-3; V gene: TRBV20-1; clone size: NA; D gene: NA
CDR3 DNA: TGTGCCAGCAGACGGGGAACTAGCGGGAGCAATGAGCAGTTCTTC; CDR3 protein: CASRRGTSGSNEQFF; J gene: TRBJ2-1; V gene: TRBV11-2; clone size: NA; D gene: TRBD2
CDR3 DNA: TGTGCCAGCAGTGGTGGCAGCGGTTACACCGGGGAGCTGTTTTTT; CDR3 protein: CASSGGSGYTGELFF; J gene: TRBJ2-2; V gene: TRBV25-1; clone size: NA; D gene: NA
CDR3 DNA: TGCGCCAGCAGCCAAGATCCCCTTACTAGCGGGGCCTACAATGAGCAGTTCTTC; CDR3 protein: CASSQDPLTSGAYNEQFF; J gene: TRBJ2-1; V gene: TRBV4-1; clone size: NA; D gene: TRBD2
CDR3 DNA: TGTGCCAGCAAAACCGACAGGGTGAACACTGAAGCTTTCTTT; CDR3 protein: CASKTDRVNTEAFF; J gene: TRBJ1-1; V gene: TRBV19; clone size: NA; D gene: TRBD1
CDR3 DNA: TGTGCCAGCAGACTGCACTCCTACGAGCAGTACTTC; CDR3 protein: CASRLHSYEQYF; J gene: TRBJ2-7; V gene: TRBV6-6; clone size: NA; D gene: NA
CDR3 DNA: TGTGCCAGCAGCGTAGGGACTAGCGGGAGGTATGGCGGGGAGCTGTTTTTT; CDR3 protein: CASSVGTSGRYGGELFF; J gene: TRBJ2-2; V gene: TRBV9; clone size: NA; D gene: TRBD2
CDR3 DNA: TGCGCCAGCAGCGCCGGGCCTAGCGGGAGTGGGTCAGATACGCAGTATTTT; CDR3 protein: CASSAGPSGSGSDTQYF; J gene: TRBJ2-3; V gene: TRBV5-1; clone size: once; D gene: TRBD2
CDR3 DNA: TGTGCCGGCGGGGGGGCAGCGAGGGACACTGAAGCTTTCTTT; CDR3 protein: CAGGGAARDTEAFF; J gene: TRBJ1-1; V gene: TRBV2; clone size: NA; D gene: NA
CDR3 DNA: TGTTCCAGCAGCTTTGAGACCTACGAGCAGTACTTC; CDR3 protein: CSSSFETYEQYF; J gene: TRBJ2-7; V gene: TRBV7-9; clone size: NA; D gene: NA
CDR3 DNA: TGCGCCAGCAGCGTGCTAAGGGACAGGGCCACTGAAGCTTTCTTT; CDR3 protein: CASSVLRDRATEAFF; J gene: TRBJ1-1; V gene: TRBV5-1; clone size: NA; D gene: TRBD1
CDR3 DNA: TGCGCCAGCAGCCAAGATGGGGGAGCGGGAGGACCAGTCCGAGACACGCAGTATTTT; CDR3 protein: CASSQDGGAGGPVRDTQYF; J gene: TRBJ2-3; V gene: TRBV4-3; clone size: NA; D gene: TRBD2
CDR3 DNA: TGTGCCACACGGACTGGGCAGGATAATTCACCCCTCCACTTT; CDR3 protein: CATRTGQDNSPLHF; J gene: TRBJ1-6; V gene: TRBV10-3; clone size: NA; D gene: NA
CDR3 DNA: TGTGCCAGCTCATCATTACCCGGGACAGGGGATGTGCAGCCCCAGCATTTT; CDR3 protein: CASSSLPGTGDVQPQHF; J gene: TRBJ1-5; V gene: TRBV28; clone size: NA; D gene: TRBD1
CDR3 DNA: TGTGCCAGCAGTTGGACTAGCGGGATAGAAACCGGGGAGCTGTTTTTT; CDR3 protein: CASSWTSGIETGELFF; J gene: TRBJ2-2; V gene: TRBV27; clone size: once; D gene: TRBD2
CDR3 DNA: TGTGCCATCAGCGTCGGACAGGGAGCGGTCGAGCAGTACTTC; CDR3 protein: CAISVGQGAVEQYF; J gene: TRBJ2-7; V gene: TRBV10-3; clone size: NA; D gene: TRBD1
CDR3 DNA: TGTGCCAGCAGCTTAGTACAGGCACGCTCTGGAAACACCATATATTTT; CDR3 protein: CASSLVQARSGNTIYF; J gene: TRBJ1-3; V gene: TRBV7-8; clone size: NA; D gene: NA
CDR3 DNA: TGTGCCAGCAGCTTCTTCTCAGCGAGCCTCACAGATACGCAGTATTTT; CDR3 protein: CASSFFSASLTDTQYF; J gene: TRBJ2-3; V gene: TRBV7-9; clone size: NA; D gene: NA
CDR3 DNA: TGCGCCAGCAGCCATATACGGGATCTATACAATGAGCAGTTCTTC; CDR3 protein: CASSHIRDLYNEQFF; J gene: TRBJ2-1; V gene: TRBV4-3; clone size: NA; D gene: NA
CDR3 DNA: TGTGCCAGCAGCTCTTTCCGCACCGGGGAGCTGTTTTTT; CDR3 protein: CASSSFRTGELFF; J gene: TRBJ2-2; V gene: TRBV7-2; clone size: NA; D gene: NA
CDR3 DNA: TGTGCCAGCAGTCCCCTAGGGGAAACAGGGGATACTGAAGCTTTCTTT; CDR3 protein: CASSPLGETGDTEAFF; J gene: TRBJ1-1; V gene: TRBV27; clone size: NA; D gene: TRBD1
CDR3 DNA: TGCGCCAGCAGTGGAGGGACAGGGACGCGCATTGACTACGAGCAGTACTTC; CDR3 protein: CASSGGTGTRIDYEQYF; J gene: TRBJ2-7; V gene: TRBV10-1; clone size: NA; D gene: TRBD1
CDR3 DNA: TGTGCCAGCAGCCCTGGACAGGGGGCGCGCAATCAGCCCCAGCATTTT; CDR3 protein: CASSPGQGARNQPQHF; J gene: TRBJ1-5; V gene: TRBV6-6; clone size: NA; D gene: TRBD1
CDR3 DNA: TGTGCCAGCGACAGGTCGGCAAACACCATATATTTT; CDR3 protein: CASDRSANTIYF; J gene: TRBJ1-3; V gene: TRBV7-9; clone size: NA; D gene: NA
CDR3 DNA: TGCAGCGCCCGGACTAGAAAAGAGACCCAGTACTTC; CDR3 protein: CSARTRKETQYF; J gene: TRBJ2-5; V gene: TRBV29-1; clone size: NA; D gene: TRBD2
CDR3 DNA: TGTTCCAGCTACTTGTGGCGGTCCTCAAGGGGGTCTGATGAGCAGTTCTTC; CDR3 protein: CSSYLWRSSRGSDEQFF; J gene: TRBJ2-1; V gene: TRBV7-9; clone size: NA; D gene: NA
CDR3 DNA: TGTGCCAGCAGCTTAGAACCCCGCACAGGCCTGAGTCCCTACGAGCAGTACTTC; CDR3 protein: CASSLEPRTGLSPYEQYF; J gene: TRBJ2-7; V gene: TRBV7-8; clone size: NA; D gene: NA
CDR3 DNA: TGTGCCAGCTTGGCGGGACGGGCCCGGACTGAAGCTTTCTTT; CDR3 protein: CASLAGRARTEAFF; J gene: TRBJ1-1; V gene: TRBV18; clone size: NA; D gene: NA
CDR3 DNA: TGTGCCAGCAGCCCTGACGAGCGCTATGGCTACACCTTC; CDR3 protein: CASSPDERYGYTF; J gene: TRBJ1-2; V gene: TRBV11-2; clone size: NA; D gene: NA
CDR3 DNA: TGCGCCAGCAGCCAAATTAAAACAGGGGGGGCGGGCGACAATGAGCAGTTCTTC; CDR3 protein: CASSQIKTGGAGDNEQFF; J gene: TRBJ2-1; V gene: TRBV4-1; clone size: NA; D gene: NA
CDR3 DNA: TGTGCCACCAGCAGAGAGGCGGGGGGCACGGATACGCAGTATTTT; CDR3 protein: CATSREAGGTDTQYF; J gene: TRBJ2-3; V gene: TRBV15; clone size: NA; D gene: TRBD2
CDR3 DNA: TGCAGCGTAGGACAAGACTATGGCTACACCTTC; CDR3 protein: CSVGQDYGYTF; J gene: TRBJ1-2; V gene: TRBV29-1; clone size: NA; D gene: NA
CDR3 DNA: TGTGCCAGCAGCCCTAGCGCCTACGAGCAGTACTTC; CDR3 protein: CASSPSAYEQYF; J gene: TRBJ2-7; V gene: TRBV7-9; clone size: NA; D gene: NA